Following are 17 T cell receptor beta chains from one sample sequenced in a study of regulatory T cells in long-lasting Graves disease. Time point of the sample: newly diagnosed GD, antithyroid drugs for less than 3 months. From PBMCs, RNA was extracted and then used to make the TCR library. In building TCR beta libraries, iRepertoire HTBI primers were used together with Arm-PCR of CDR3 regions. TCRdb recomputed calls from the multiplex PCR reads with MiXCR, one row per CDR3 protein. This sample has under 450,000 distinct CDR3 sequences, with around 15% found just once. The same data also contributed to another study, on T cells in Graves' hyperthyroidism and ophthalmopathy.

Source: peripheral blood mononuclear cells (PBMCs), taken at new diagnosis, from a patient treated with antithyroid drugs. The source of these receptors is a woman between 18 and 30 years old with Graves disease.

The CDR3 coding sequence is TGTGCCAGCAGCCGGGACAGGAGGGATGGGAACACTGAAGCTTTCTTT. It yields the protein CASSRDRRDGNTEAFF. V is TRBV5-6 and J is TRBJ1-1; 8 nucleotides agree with TRBD1. CDR3 size: 16 residues. Germline trimming cut 4 bases from V and 1 base from J; bases unmatched to any gene: 9. The V gene's germline CDR1 is SGHDT and CDR2 YYEEEE.

The chain links TRBV24-1 to TRBJ2-7; D possibly corresponds to TRBD1 (6 bases). Germline CDR1 is KGHDR and CDR2 is SFDVKD. V lost 2 bases, J lost 6 bases, and 25 bases lay in between. The CDR3 spans 18 residues. CDR3 sequence (DNA): TGTGCCACCAGTGATTCACAACAGGGACCGAGAGACTTTAGCGAGCAGTACTTC. Protein sequence: CATSDSQQGPRDFSEQYF.

This clonotype occurred a few times. V usage is TRBV3-1 and J usage is TRBJ1-3; no firm D call. The length of the CDR3 is 17 residues. Germline CDR1 reads LGHDT; CDR2 reads YNNKEL (reference sequence). The V end was cut by 4 bases, the J end by 0 bases, with 16 bases between. Here the CDR3 reads CASSLRAVLRSGNTIYF. CDR3 nucleotide sequence: TGTGCCAGCAGCCTCCGGGCCGTGCTCCGCTCTGGAAACACCATATATTTT.

This chain joins TRBV7-9 and TRBJ2-2; D is unclear. Between the trimmed V and J ends, which lost 7 bases and 2 bases, there was a span of 11 bases. The CDR3 loop spans 14 amino acids. Germline loops: CDR1 SEHNR, CDR2 FQNEAQ (reference sequence). The CDR3 nucleotides read TGTGCCAGCACTAACAAGAAAAACACCGGGGAGCTGTTTTTT. This sequence encodes CASTNKKNTGELFF.

Only a few counts were recorded for this clonotype. The chain links TRBV6-5 to TRBJ1-4; tentative D call: TRBD1 (5 bases). CDR1 is MNHEY and CDR2 is SVGAGI in the germline V gene. V lost 0 bases and J 8 bases, leaving 13 bases between the germline ends. The CDR3 spans 15 residues. CDR3 sequence reads: CASSYSSLKGEKLFF. As DNA, the CDR3 is TGTGCCAGCAGTTACTCGAGTCTCAAGGGGGAAAAACTGTTTTTT.

This clonotype was detected many times. The V call is TRBV2, the J call TRBJ2-1; 7 bases fit TRBD1. The CDR3 sequence is 12 residues long. Germline V CDR1 and CDR2: SNHLY, FYNNEI. Losses at the gene ends were 9 bases for V and 4 bases for J; bases not matched to a gene: 3. CDR3 coding DNA: TGTGCCAGACGGGACAGTTACAATGAGCAGTTCTTC. It is translated as CARRDSYNEQFF.

This clonotype was counted many times. V usage is TRBV5-1 and J usage is TRBJ1-1, with 9 nucleotides matching TRBD1. Germline trimming cut 6 bases from V and 0 bases from J; bases unmatched to any gene: 6. This CDR3 comprises 15 residues. The germline V gene has CDR1 SGHRS and CDR2 YFSETQ. The CDR3 sequence: CASTWTGAMNTEAFF. The CDR3 nucleotides are TGCGCCAGCACATGGACAGGGGCCATGAACACTGAAGCTTTCTTT.

This clonotype was seen many times. The chain carries TRBV18 and TRBJ2-1, with unresolved D. The CDR3 sequence is 13 residues long. The V and J ends lost 3 bases and 5 bases respectively, with 8 bases between them. CDR1 and CDR2 (germline): KGHSH, LQKENI. The CDR3 reads CASSPTLNNEQFF. The CDR3 bases are TGTGCCAGCTCACCTACCTTGAACAATGAGCAGTTCTTC.

This clonotype was seen ten or more times. The chain joins TRBV12-3 or TRBV12-4 to TRBJ2-7; 13 nucleotides line up with TRBD2. V gave up 5 bases and J gave up 4 bases; unmatched junction bases: 5. The CDR3 totals 15 residues. The CDR3 loop reads CASSPGTSGVYEQYF. CDR3 sequence (DNA): TGTGCCAGCAGTCCCGGGACTAGCGGGGTTTACGAGCAGTACTTC.

There are a few counts of this clonotype. The gene calls are TRBV27 and TRBJ2-2; D is unresolved. V was pared by 3 bases and J by 4 bases, with 6 bases between. The CDR3 spans 13 residues. The germline V gene has CDR1 MNHEY and CDR2 SMNVEV (reference sequence). Written as DNA, the CDR3 is TGTGCCAGCAGTTTCTACCTCACCGGGGAGCTGTTTTTT. Its protein product is CASSFYLTGELFF.

The sample holds many counts of this clonotype. The rearrangement links TRBV6-1 to TRBJ2-5; D not resolved. V lost 4 bases and J 0 bases, leaving 6 bases between the germline ends. Germline V gene lookup returns CDR1 MNHNS and CDR2 SASEGT. This CDR3 is 13 amino acids long. The CDR3 region has the DNA TGTGCCAGCAGTGGGTCCAACCAAGAGACCCAGTACTTC. As protein: CASSGSNQETQYF.

This clonotype was seen repeatedly, ten times or more. The chain combines TRBV2 with TRBJ2-1, with TRBD2 identical over 8 bases. Germline V lookup: CDR1 SNHLY, CDR2 FYNNEI. The CDR3 has 15 residues. J gave up 6 bases and V 5 bases, and 9 bases lay outside the gene matches. CDR3 sequence: CASSTSGSGVNEQFF. CDR3 in DNA: TGTGCCAGCAGTACCAGCGGGAGCGGGGTCAATGAGCAGTTCTTC.

The table lists this clonotype with many counts. The chain recombines TRBV11-2 with TRBJ1-1, with TRBD1 as a possible D gene (6 bases). The CDR3 is 16 residues long. CDR1 and CDR2 from the germline V gene are SGHAT and FQNNGV. With 1 base removed from V and 1 base from J, the gap between germline ends came to 13 bases. The CDR3 bases are TGTGCCAGCAGCTTAGCTCCTACAGGGACGAACACTGAAGCTTTCTTT. Its translation is CASSLAPTGTNTEAFF. Supplemented by reference TRBV11-2 and TRBJ1-1, the full variable domain reads EAGVAQSPRYKIIEKRQSVAFWCNPISGHATLYWYQQILGQGPKLLIQFQNNGVVDDSQLPKDRFSAERLKGVDSTLKIQPAKLEDSAVYLCASSLAPTGTNTEAFFGQGTRLTVV.

In this sample, this clonotype turned up a few times. The chain is built from TRBV4-1 and TRBJ1-5, with TRBD1 matching 8 bases. From germline, CDR1 is MGHRA and CDR2 YSYEKL. Trimming took 3 bases from V and 2 from J; bases not matched to a gene: 6. The CDR3 contains 16 residues. In DNA, the CDR3 is TGCGCCAGCAGCCAGACCCAGGGGGCCGGCAATCAGCCCCAGCATTTT. Protein sequence: CASSQTQGAGNQPQHF.

The rearrangement uses TRBV30 and TRBJ1-3; D remains ambiguous. Looked up from germline, CDR1 is GTSNPN and CDR2 is SVGIG (reference sequence). The V and J ends lost 4 bases and 0 bases respectively, with 4 bases between them. The CDR3 runs to 12 residues. The CDR3 nucleotides read TGTGCCTGGAAGGGCTCTGGAAACACCATATATTTT. Protein product: CAWKGSGNTIYF.

Many counts were recorded for this clonotype. V is TRBV5-6 and J is TRBJ2-7; 10 nucleotides align to TRBD2. V lost 3 bases, J lost 2 bases, and 5 bases stayed unmatched. From germline, CDR1 is SGHDT and CDR2 YYEEEE. The CDR3 is 15 residues long. The CDR3 DNA reads as TGTGCCAGCAGCTCCGGACTAGCGGAAACCTACGAGCAGTACTTC. Translation: CASSSGLAETYEQYF.

In its sample, this clonotype was seen many times. At one end the junction does not follow the germline gene, possibly because of a read error. The chain carries TRBV5-1 and TRBJ2-1, with 8 bases identical to TRBD2. The CDR3 runs to 21 residues. Germline CDR1 is SGHRS and CDR2 is YFSETQ. The CDR3 region is CASSLWPVTGGPSSSYNEQFF. CDR3 nucleotides: TGTGCCAGCAGCTTATGGCCCGTCACGGGAGGGCCTAGTAGCTCCTACAATGAGCAGTTCTTC.